This T cell receptor delta chain emerged from a study of gamma-delta chains in newborns, infants, children. For the study at large: Microbial exposure reportedly drives polyclonal innate γδ T cell expansion after birth.

TCRdb re-called the reads through CATT. This sample has roughly 2,400 delta-chain clones, with roughly 9.6% found just once. Relative to its sample, this clone is large. Trimming cost V 3 bases and J 3 bases; bases outside gene matches: 10. This CDR3 has 17 residues. Per germline, CDR1 GEAIGNYY and CDR2 EKD. The source material was blood. This clonotype originated in a child who was a newborn, infant or young child, either healthy, febrile or measles-vaccinated (not recorded which). This chain uses TRDV2 with TRDJ2, with TRDD3 identical over 9 bases. This CDR3 is CACDELGDQGVTAQLFF. The CDR3 region has the DNA TGTGCCTGTGACGAACTGGGGGACCAGGGGGTGACAGCACAACTCTTCTTT.